This TCR beta chain originates from a study of cytomegalovirus exposure and HLA in healthy donors. Study-wide background: For the approximately 360 genotyped donors, 75% to 90% fell within the Caucasian-associated ancestry cluster.

There are 14 residues in the CDR3. Trimming cost V 8 bases and J 7 bases, with 18 bases left between them. Per the germline V gene, CDR1 is MRHNA and CDR2 is SNTAGT. Study results and limitations: Many donors carried some public TCRs, although rarity characterized most TCR sequences. The study listed approximately 170 cytomegalovirus-associated TCR beta chains.

Both 60 Vbeta primers and 13 Jbeta primers went into the PCR. Sequencing used immunoSEQ multiplex PCR; TCRdb keeps in-frame clones, though not all of them. The sample records roughly 100,000 clones, 80% being singletons. To note about this clone: Its antigen is currently unknown.

What was sequenced was PBMCs. This TCR derives from a young man in good health and CMV-seropositive. V and J are TRBV6-4 and TRBJ2-1, with D perhaps matching TRBD2 (5 bases). The chain's CDR3 is CASALGAEVNEQFF. The CDR3, as DNA: TGTGCCAGCGCTCTTGGAGCGGAGGTGAATGAGCAGTTCTTC.